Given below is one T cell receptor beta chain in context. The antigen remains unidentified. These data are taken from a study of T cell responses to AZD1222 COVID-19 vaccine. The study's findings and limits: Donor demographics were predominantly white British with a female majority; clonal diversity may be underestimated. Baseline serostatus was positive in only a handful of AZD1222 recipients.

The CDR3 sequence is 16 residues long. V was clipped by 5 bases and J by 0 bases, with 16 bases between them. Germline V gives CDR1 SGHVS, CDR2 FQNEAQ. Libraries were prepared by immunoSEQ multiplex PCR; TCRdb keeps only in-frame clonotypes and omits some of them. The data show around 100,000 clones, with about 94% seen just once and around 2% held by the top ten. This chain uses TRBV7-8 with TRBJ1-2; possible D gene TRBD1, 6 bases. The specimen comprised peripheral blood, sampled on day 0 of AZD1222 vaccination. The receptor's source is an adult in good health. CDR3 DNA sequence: TGTGCCAGCAGCGCCTCCGGGACACCGACTAACTATGGCTACACCTTC. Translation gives CASSASGTPTNYGYTF.